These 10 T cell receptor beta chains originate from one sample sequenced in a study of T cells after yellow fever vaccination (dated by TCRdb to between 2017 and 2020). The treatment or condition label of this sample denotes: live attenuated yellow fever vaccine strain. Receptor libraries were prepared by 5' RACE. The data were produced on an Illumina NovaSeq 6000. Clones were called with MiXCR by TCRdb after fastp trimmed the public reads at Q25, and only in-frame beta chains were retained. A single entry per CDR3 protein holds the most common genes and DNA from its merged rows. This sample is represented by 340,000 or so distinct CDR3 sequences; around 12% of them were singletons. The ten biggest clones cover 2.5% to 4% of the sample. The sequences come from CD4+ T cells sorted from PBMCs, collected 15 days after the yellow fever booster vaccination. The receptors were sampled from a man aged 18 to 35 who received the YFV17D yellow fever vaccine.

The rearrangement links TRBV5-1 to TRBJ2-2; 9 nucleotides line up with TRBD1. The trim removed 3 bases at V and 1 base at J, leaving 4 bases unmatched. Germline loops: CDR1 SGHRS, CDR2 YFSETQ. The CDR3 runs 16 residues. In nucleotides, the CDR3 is TGCGCCAGCAGCTGGGGACAGGGCCTGAACACCGGGGAGCTGTTTTTT. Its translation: CASSWGQGLNTGELFF.

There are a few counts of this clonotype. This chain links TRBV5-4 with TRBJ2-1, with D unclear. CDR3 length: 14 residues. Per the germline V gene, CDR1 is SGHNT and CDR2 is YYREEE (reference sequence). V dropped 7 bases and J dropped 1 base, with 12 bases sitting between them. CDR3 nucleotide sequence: TGTGCCAGCTCTGGAAGCAGTTCCTACAATGAGCAGTTCTTC. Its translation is CASSGSSSYNEQFF. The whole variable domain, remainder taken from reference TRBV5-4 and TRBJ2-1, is ETGVTQSPTHLIKTRGQQVTLRCSSQSGHNTVSWYQQALGQGPQFIFQYYREEENGRGNFPPRFSGLQFPNYSSELNVNALELDDSALYLCASSGSSSYNEQFFGPGTRLTVL.

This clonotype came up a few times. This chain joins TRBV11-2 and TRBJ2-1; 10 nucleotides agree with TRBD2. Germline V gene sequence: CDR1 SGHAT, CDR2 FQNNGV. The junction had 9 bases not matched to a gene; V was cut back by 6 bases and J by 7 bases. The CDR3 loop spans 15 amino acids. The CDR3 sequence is CASRRLAGANNEQFF. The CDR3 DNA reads TGTGCCAGCAGACGTCTAGCGGGGGCTAATAATGAGCAGTTCTTC. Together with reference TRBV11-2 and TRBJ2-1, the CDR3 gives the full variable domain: EAGVAQSPRYKIIEKRQSVAFWCNPISGHATLYWYQQILGQGPKLLIQFQNNGVVDDSQLPKDRFSAERLKGVDSTLKIQPAKLEDSAVYLCASRRLAGANNEQFFGPGTRLTVL.

CDR3 amino acids: CASIHQAQGGGYTF. Written as DNA, the CDR3 is TGTGCCAGCATCCATCAGGCACAGGGAGGCGGCTACACCTTC. J is TRBJ1-2 and V is TRBV7-2; possibly TRBD1 for D (6 bases). The ends were cut back, 7 bases at V and 8 bases at J, with 20 bases in the middle. CDR1 is SGHTA, CDR2 FQGNSA, per germline. The CDR3 is made up of 14 amino acids. The entire variable domain, with the rest obtained from reference TRBV7-2 and TRBJ1-2, is as follows: GAGVSQSPSNKVTEKGKDVELRCDPISGHTALYWYRQSLGQGLEFLIYFQGNSAPDKSGLPSDRFSAERTGGSVSTLTIQRTQQEDSAVYLCASIHQAQGGGYTFGSGTRLTVV.

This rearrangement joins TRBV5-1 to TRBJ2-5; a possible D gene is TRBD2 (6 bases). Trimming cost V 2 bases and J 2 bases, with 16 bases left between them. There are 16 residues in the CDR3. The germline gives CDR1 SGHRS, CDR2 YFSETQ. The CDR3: CASSFGGGAIQETQYF. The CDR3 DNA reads TGCGCCAGCAGCTTCGGAGGCGGGGCAATACAAGAGACCCAGTACTTC. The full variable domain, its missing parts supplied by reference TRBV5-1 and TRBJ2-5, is KAGVTQTPRYLIKTRGQQVTLSCSPISGHRSVSWYQQTPGQGLQFLFEYFSETQRNKGNFPGRFSGRQFSNSRSEMNVSTLELGDSALYLCASSFGGGAIQETQYFGPGTRLLVL.

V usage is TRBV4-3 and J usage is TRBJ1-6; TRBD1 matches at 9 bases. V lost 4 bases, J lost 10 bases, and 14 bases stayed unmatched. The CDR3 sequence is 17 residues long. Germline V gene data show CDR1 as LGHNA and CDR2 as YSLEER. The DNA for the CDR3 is TGCGCCAGCAGCCGAGCCTCGACAGGGGGACGGGAGTCACCCCTCCACTTT. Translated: CASSRASTGGRESPLHF.

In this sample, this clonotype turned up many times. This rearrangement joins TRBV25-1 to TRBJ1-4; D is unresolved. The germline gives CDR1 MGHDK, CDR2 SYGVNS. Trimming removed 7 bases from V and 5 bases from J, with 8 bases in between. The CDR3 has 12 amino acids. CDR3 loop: CASNTRNEKLFF. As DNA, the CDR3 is TGTGCCAGCAACACAAGGAATGAAAAACTGTTTTTT.

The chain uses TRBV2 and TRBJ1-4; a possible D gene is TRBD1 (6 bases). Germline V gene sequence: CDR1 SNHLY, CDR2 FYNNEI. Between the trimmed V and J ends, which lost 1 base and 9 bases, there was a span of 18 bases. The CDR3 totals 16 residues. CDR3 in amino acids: CASSEVGFDRNKKLFF. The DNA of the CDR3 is TGTGCCAGCAGTGAAGTTGGATTCGACAGGAATAAAAAACTGTTTTTT.

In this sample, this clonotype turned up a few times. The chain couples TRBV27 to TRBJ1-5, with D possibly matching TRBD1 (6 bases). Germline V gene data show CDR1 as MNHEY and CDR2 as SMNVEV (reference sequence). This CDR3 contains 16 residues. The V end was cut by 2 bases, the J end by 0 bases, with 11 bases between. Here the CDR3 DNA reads TGTGCCAGCAGTTTAAGGGGGGCCTATAGCAATCAGCCCCAGCATTTT. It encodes CASSLRGAYSNQPQHF.

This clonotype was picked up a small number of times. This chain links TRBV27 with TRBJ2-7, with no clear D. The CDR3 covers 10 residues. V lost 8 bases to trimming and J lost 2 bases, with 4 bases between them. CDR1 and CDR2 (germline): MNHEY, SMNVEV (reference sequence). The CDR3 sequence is CASYPYEQYV. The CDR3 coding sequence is TGTGCCAGCTACCCCTACGAGCAGTACGTC.